This T cell receptor (beta chain) is drawn from a study of cytomegalovirus exposure and HLA in healthy donors. This PCR relied on a set of 60 Vbeta primers and 13 Jbeta primers. TCRdb's copy holds only in-frame clones and misses some; the assay was immunoSEQ multiplex PCR. The sample table includes around 40,000 clones. This TCR was recovered from a man between 25 and 39 years old in good health and CMV-seronegative. Source material: PBMCs.

The DNA of the CDR3 is TGCGCCAGCGGCATACAAGGGGGTCCCACCGGGGAGCTGTTTTTT. It is translated as CASGIQGGPTGELFF. V and J are TRBV5-1 and TRBJ2-2, with TRBD1 as a possible D gene (6 bases). The germline V and J ends were trimmed by 7 bases and 4 bases, with 17 bases remaining between them. The V gene's germline CDR1 is SGHRS and CDR2 YFSETQ. The CDR3 spans 15 residues.